The source of this T cell receptor (beta chain) is a study of blood T cells in healthy people across ages. This clonotype has only one observation. The second PCR ran roughly 6 to 11 cycles with a sample-barcoded 5' primer and J-beta primers. From the 5' RACE reads, TCRdb called clonotypes with MiXCR, one entry per CDR3 protein. This sample carries roughly 410,000 distinct CDR3 sequences, approximately 52% of them seen once, and the ten largest clones take under 65%. The J segment lost 0 bases and the V segment lost 3 bases, leaving 6 bases of the junction unmatched. The CDR3 sequence is 16 residues long. Per the germline V gene, CDR1 is SGHTA and CDR2 is FQGNSA.

The rearrangement uses TRBV7-2 and TRBJ2-7; 9 bases fit TRBD1. This clonotype originated in a man in his fifties or sixties in good health. Specimen: blood. CDR3 in DNA: TGTGCCAGCAGCTTCGGGACAGGGATAAGCTCCTACGAGCAGTACTTC. Residues: CASSFGTGISSYEQYF. The full variable domain, completed using reference TRBV7-2 and TRBJ2-7, is GAGVSQSPSNKVTEKGKDVELRCDPISGHTALYWYRQSLGQGLEFLIYFQGNSAPDKSGLPSDRFSAERTGGSVSTLTIQRTQQEDSAVYLCASSFGTGISSYEQYFGPGTRLTVT.